The 10 T cell receptor beta chains below were found in one sample sequenced in a study of molecular identifiers for immune sequencing clone quantification. Each CDR3 protein gets one entry after TCRdb re-called the PCR reads with MiXCR. The sample holds 490,000 or so distinct CDR3 sequences, roughly 24% seen once. Sequenced material: naive CD8+ T cells from blood, with Jurkat cell RNA spiked in. Stated subset: FACS-sorted CD8+CD4-CCR7+CD45RA+ naive T cells. Source of these receptors: a human donor in good health. Some libraries in this study had Jurkat cell RNA spiked in.

At least ten counts were recorded for this clonotype. This rearrangement joins TRBV29-1 to TRBJ2-7; D uncertain. Trimming cost V 0 bases and J 3 bases, with 6 bases left between them. This CDR3 comprises 12 residues. Germline V gene sequence: CDR1 SQVTM, CDR2 ANQGSEA. CDR3 in amino acids: CSVEDPDYEQYF. The CDR3 DNA reads TGCAGCGTTGAAGATCCAGACTACGAGCAGTACTTC.

This chain joins TRBV20-1 and TRBJ2-7, with 8 bases aligning to TRBD1. This CDR3 is 15 amino acids long. The V gene end was trimmed by 0 bases and the J gene end by 0 bases; junction bases not matched to a gene: 4. CDR1 is DFQATT, CDR2 SNEGSKA, per germline (reference sequence). CDR3 protein: CSAREWDRSSYEQYF. CDR3 sequence (DNA): TGCAGTGCTAGAGAGTGGGACAGGAGCTCCTACGAGCAGTACTTC.

The chain links TRBV6-5 to TRBJ2-5; TRBD1 matches 7 bases. Germline V CDR1 and CDR2: MNHEY, SVGAGI. The CDR3 runs 14 residues. V lost 4 bases, J lost 5 bases, and 7 bases stayed unmatched. CDR3 DNA sequence: TGTGCCAGCAGTTCCCGACAGGGCGGGGAGACCCAGTACTTC. Its translation: CASSSRQGGETQYF.

The V call is TRBV19, the J call TRBJ2-7; D is tentatively TRBD1 or TRBD2 (5 bases each). The V end lost 5 bases, the J end lost 3 bases, and 17 bases lay between the germline ends. CDR1 LNHDA and CDR2 SQIVND come from the germline V gene (reference sequence). This CDR3 spans 15 amino acids. The CDR3 here is CASSWGGQGIYEQYF. DNA of the CDR3: TGTGCCAGTAGTTGGGGCGGGCAGGGCATCTACGAGCAGTACTTC.

For this clonotype: A much larger clone is a single base away; this may be a read error. The rearrangement uses TRBV7-2 and TRBJ2-3; D remains unclear. This CDR3 is built from 13 residues. CDR1 is SGHTA, CDR2 FQGNSA, per germline. CDR3 coding DNA: TGTGCCAGCAGCCGATGGGGTCAAGATACGCGGTATTTT. This gives the protein CASSRWGQDTRYF. The whole variable domain, filled in from reference TRBV7-2 and TRBJ2-3, reads GAGVSQSPSNKVTEKGKDVELRCDPISGHTALYWYRQSLGQGLEFLIYFQGNSAPDKSGLPSDRFSAERTGGSVSTLTIQRTQQEDSAVYLCASSRWGQDTRYFGPGTRLTVL.

About this clonotype itself: Since a much larger clone is just one base distant, this may be a read error. The CDR3 protein is CATSDHSHTGELFF. CDR3 DNA: TGTGCCACCAGTGACCACTCTCACACCGGGGAGCTGTTTTTT. The genes are TRBV24-1 and TRBJ2-2; D is unresolved. Looked up from germline, CDR1 is KGHDR and CDR2 is SFDVKD. Trimming stripped 4 bases from V and 3 bases from J, with 8 bases between. This CDR3 has 14 residues.

On this clonotype: This may stem from a read error, because a much larger clone lies one nucleotide away. The CDR3 ends on some other residue instead of the conserved phenylalanine or tryptophan, so this is likely a read error. The chain joins TRBV6-1 to TRBJ2-7; TRBD1 matches at 9 bases. Unmatched junction bases numbered 8, after V lost 4 bases and J lost 4 bases. In germline, CDR1 is MNHNS, CDR2 SASEGT. The CDR3 consists of 15 residues. CDR3 sequence reads: CASSGAGQGMYEQYL. The CDR3 DNA is TGTGCCAGCAGTGGCGCCGGACAGGGGATGTACGAGCAGTACCTC.

J is TRBJ2-3 and V is TRBV6-5, with TRBD2 identical over 7 bases. The CDR3 length is 15 residues. The germline CDR1 and CDR2 sequences are MNHEY and SVGAGI. V trimming: 6 bases; J trimming: 0 bases; junction bases outside the gene matches: 6. This CDR3 reads CASRPWEGSTDTQYF. The CDR3 DNA follows: TGTGCCAGCAGACCCTGGGAGGGGAGCACAGATACGCAGTATTTT.

In this sample, this clonotype turned up a few times. The J gene is TRBJ2-3, the V gene TRBV5-6; TRBD2 aligns across 9 bases. Germline assignment: CDR1 SGHDT and CDR2 YYEEEE. The CDR3 is made up of 16 amino acids. V was pared by 3 bases and J by 6 bases, with 11 bases of the junction left unmatched. The CDR3 here is CASSSSGREGPDTQYF. The CDR3, as DNA: TGTGCCAGCAGCTCCTCCGGGCGGGAGGGCCCGGATACGCAGTATTTT.

The gene calls are TRBV7-9 and TRBJ1-1; TRBD1 matches at 7 bases. The CDR3 contains 17 residues. Germline CDR1 reads SEHNR; CDR2 reads FQNEAQ (reference sequence). J lost 0 bases, V lost 3 bases, and 10 bases had no gene match. CDR3 DNA: TGTGCCAGCAGCTTTAGGGTCGGGACAGCCATGAACACTGAAGCTTTCTTT. Translating it yields CASSFRVGTAMNTEAFF.